The T cell receptor (beta chain) described here comes from a study of identical twins. Study-level results: Alpha sequences that were out-of-frame and twin-shared showed an excess of low generation probability. Where beta out-of-frame sequences were concerned, excess twin sharing was weaker. Models underestimated out-of-frame TCR alpha sharing in monozygotic twins.

This clonotype was detected many times. The antigen is undetermined. This CDR3 is 17 amino acids long. CDR1 SGHRS and CDR2 YFSETQ come from the germline V gene. V shed 4 bases and J 3 bases; nucleotides not matched to a gene: 8. A universal primer site came from template switching; cDNA carried unique molecular identifiers. TCRdb independently ran MiXCR on the 5' RACE reads; one entry per CDR3 protein. The sample lists about 700,000 distinct CDR3 sequences; around 6% were seen once. The gene calls are TRBV5-1 and TRBJ2-1; TRBD2 matches at 12 bases. This sequence was found in a man younger than 35 in good health. Input material: naive T cells sorted from blood. The CDR3 region has the DNA TGCGCCAGCAGCACCCATGGACTAGCGGGAAACTACAATGAGCAGTTCTTC. This translates into CASSTHGLAGNYNEQFF.